Sequencing of this T cell receptor (beta chain) was carried out in a study of molecular identifiers for immune sequencing clone quantification (dated by TCRdb to 2017 to 2018). As for the study more broadly: In a replicate experiment, RNA from roughly 18,000 or 92,000 naive CD8 T cells was split into five aliquots, four of which were sequenced. The study was a methods study using CD8 T cells to benchmark molecular-identifier clustering-based TCR repertoire sequencing (MIDCIRS) and TCR RNA copy counting.

Libraries of naive CD8 T cells were built from anywhere between roughly 17,000 and 1,000,000 sorted cells, with 10%, 30% or 50% of the purified RNA used. On a BD FACSAria II, naive CD8 T cells were FACS-sorted as CD8+CD4-CCR7+CD45RA+ and collected into RLT Plus buffer. To test detection sensitivity, Jurkat RNA equivalent to under 12 TCR copies was spiked into samples of roughly 18,000-1,100,000 naive CD8 T cells. Enrichment of CD8 T cells was performed with RosetteSep CD8+ T Cell Enrichment Cocktail and Ficoll-Paque, after which ACK red cell lysis was carried out. Libraries were built with PCR. The instrument given in TCRdb is NextSeq 500. Bulk TCR libraries were generated as previously described, with the TCR primers listed in Table S5 used. Total RNA was purified with the Qiagen AllPrep DNA/RNA kit. Before analysis, reads from multiple sequencing runs of the same library were pooled. Per the source publication's procedure: Reads were retained only if their TCR constant sequence matched exactly, and those retained reads were trimmed to 150 nt and grouped according to their 12-nt molecular barcodes. Reads inside each barcode group were sub-clustered using a 15% Levenshtein threshold, and a quality-weighted consensus sequence was constructed for each RNA molecule. Non-functional sequences were discarded, and so were lower-count sequences lying one edit away from another sequence. Based on a fit of two negative binomial distributions, barcode sub-clusters having less than 20% of the maximum read count were discarded. The public reads were reanalyzed by TCRdb: fastp trimming at Q25, MiXCR alignment, in-frame beta chains only. Rows merge per CDR3 protein into single entries with the most common DNA and genes. The V and J calls were determined by TCRdb, not by the authors. The sample yields some 680,000 distinct CDR3 sequences; roughly 23% were counted once. The top ten clones comprise 0.78% of the sample.

As encoded in the germline V gene, CDR1 is MNHEY while CDR2 is SVGEGT. The CDR3 starts with the cysteine, ends with the phenylalanine, and has 13 residues. Only the CDR3 DNA stays, 39 bases, in frame from base 1. The trim is 6 bases for V and 5 bases for J, with a gap of 10 bases between the germline ends. Broad study findings and their caveats: Spiked-in Jurkat TCR RNA equal to a single cell's worth was reported to be detectable even within 1,200,000 naive CD8 T cells. Without barcode sub-clustering, chimeric consensus sequences inflated TCR diversity; chimeras reached as high as 47%. Approximately 2.7 recovered TCR RNA copies per cell were obtained by modeling, versus roughly 9.7 by digital PCR, implying a capture efficiency of approximately 27%. Identical TCR molecules sharing a barcode could cause highly expanded clone sizes to be underestimated. The naive libraries included spiked-in Jurkat TCR RNA (about nine copies' worth), and this RNA is not part of the donor repertoire. In CMV-specific effector cells, clones with more than 20 RNA copies accounted for over 98% of molecules, whereas in naive cells such clones accounted for under 1%.

This clonotype has just a few counts. It has no known antigen specificity. A much larger clone lies a single base off, so this may be a read error. Material: naive CD8+ T cells from blood, with Jurkat cell RNA spiked in. Sample cell subset or site, as interpreted from the label and publication: FACS-sorted CD8+CD4-CCR7+CD45RA+ naive T cells. This clonotype was obtained from a human donor in good health. Some libraries in this study had Jurkat cell RNA spiked in. Here the chain combines TRBV6-2 or TRBV6-3 and TRBJ2-2; a confident D gene designation cannot be given. The DNA is TGTGCCAGCAGCCTTAATCCGACCGGGGAGCTGTTTTTT. Its amino acids are CASSLNPTGELFF.